Given below is one T cell receptor (beta chain) in context. Its target is unknown. This sample was taken from a study of T cells in Graves' hyperthyroidism and ophthalmopathy. The TCR beta CDR3 regions underwent amplification using RNA transcripts as the source. During a first-round RT-PCR of the TCR CDR3, the HTBI primer set was used. TCRdb re-called the multiplex PCR reads through MiXCR, storing one row per CDR3 protein. Among 650,000 to 800,000 distinct CDR3 sequences listed, nearly 45% were seen once. This CDR3 region has 14 residues. Germline V CDR1 and CDR2: SEHNR, FQNEAQ (reference sequence). V lost 5 bases and J lost 8, with 15 bases in between. General observations from the study: Before onset, by a median of around 6.4 months, the model predicted ophthalmopathy.

This receptor was identified in an adult man with Graves' disease, either hyperthyroidism or ophthalmopathy (not recorded which). Sample: peripheral blood or thyroid tissue (not recorded which). V usage is TRBV7-9 and J usage is TRBJ1-4; D gene ambiguous. In DNA form, the CDR3 reads TGTGCCAGCAGCCAAGAACCAACGGGAGAAAAACTGTTTTTT. Translation: CASSQEPTGEKLFF.